This T cell receptor beta chain stems from a study of low-dose radiotherapy and immunotherapy resistance in tumors. Study as a whole: Fractions of 1 Gy went to Cohort 2 every two weeks, for 13 Gy over 26 weeks.

Indicated time point: after trial treatment. As to treatment: LDRT plus nivolumab, ipilimumab, low-dose cyclophosphamide and aspirin (RACIN trial). Every donor's regimen consisted of nivolumab, ipilimumab, aspirin, low-dose cyclophosphamide and low-dose radiotherapy. This clonotype was counted ten times or more. Alpha and beta chains were covered, as first-strand cDNA relied on TRAV- and TRBV-specific primers. With a V-primer adapter and a constant-region primer, TCRs were amplified for approximately 19 PCR cycles. TCRdb itself ran the reads through MiXCR, one entry per CDR3 protein. The sample includes approximately 100,000 distinct CDR3 sequences, 20% of them seen just once. This CDR3 is 14 amino acids long. Trimming removed 7 bases from V and 3 bases from J, with 16 bases in between.

The TCR comes from a male donor with prostate cancer. Sequences were derived from PBMCs, sampled after low-dose radiotherapy plus immunotherapy. The rearrangement links TRBV12-3 or TRBV12-4 to TRBJ2-7; D may be TRBD2 (7 bases). The CDR3 region is CASTGGGGLYEQYF. CDR3 bases: TGTGCCAGCACCGGGGGCGGGGGCCTCTACGAGCAGTACTTC.